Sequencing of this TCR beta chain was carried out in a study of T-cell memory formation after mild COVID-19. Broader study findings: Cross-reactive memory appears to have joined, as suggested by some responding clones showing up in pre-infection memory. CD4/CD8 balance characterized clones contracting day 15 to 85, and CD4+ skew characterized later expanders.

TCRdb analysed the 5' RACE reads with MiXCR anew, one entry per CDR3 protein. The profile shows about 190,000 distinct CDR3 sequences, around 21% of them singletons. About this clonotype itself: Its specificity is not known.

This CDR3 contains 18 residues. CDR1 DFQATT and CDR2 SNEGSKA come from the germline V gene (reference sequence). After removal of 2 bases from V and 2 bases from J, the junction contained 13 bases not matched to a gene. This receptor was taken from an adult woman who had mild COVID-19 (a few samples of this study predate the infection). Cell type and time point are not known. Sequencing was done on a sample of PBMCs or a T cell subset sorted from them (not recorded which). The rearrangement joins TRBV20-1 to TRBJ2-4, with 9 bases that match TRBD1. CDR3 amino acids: CSARPDTGGAITKNIQYF. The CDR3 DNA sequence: TGCAGTGCTAGACCCGATACAGGGGGCGCGATCACCAAAAACATTCAGTACTTC.